This TCR beta chain was recovered during a study of shared clonotypes between healthy human individuals. Profiled with immunoSEQ multiplex PCR; TCRdb holds only in-frame clones, not every one. The data contain about 180,000 clones, roughly 91% of them seen just once; the ten biggest clones take up around 0.067%. CDR1 MDHEN and CDR2 SYDVKM come from the germline V gene. The ends lost 5 bases at V and 9 bases at J; junction bases unmatched: 2. The CDR3 consists of 12 residues. Broader study findings: The generation probabilities recorded for non-shared clonotypes fell below those of clonotypes shared by all four donors.

A note on this clone: Its antigen is as yet unknown.

The sequencing input was naive CD4+ T cells sorted from blood. Subset meaning: CD45RA+ positively selected. The gene calls are TRBV28 and TRBJ1-5, with 9 bases matching TRBD1. This TCR was sampled from a woman aged 25 to 39 in good health. CDR3: CASSDRGGPQHF. CDR3 coding DNA: TGTGCCAGCAGTGACAGGGGGGGGCCCCAGCATTTT.